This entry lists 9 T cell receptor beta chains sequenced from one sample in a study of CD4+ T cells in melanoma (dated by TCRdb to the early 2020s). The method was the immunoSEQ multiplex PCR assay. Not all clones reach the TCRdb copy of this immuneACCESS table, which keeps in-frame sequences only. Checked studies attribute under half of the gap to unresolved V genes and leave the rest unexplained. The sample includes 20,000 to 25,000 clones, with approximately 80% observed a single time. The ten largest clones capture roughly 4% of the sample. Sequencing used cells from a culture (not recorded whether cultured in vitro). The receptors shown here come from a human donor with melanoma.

This CDR3 is CASRETRSETQYF. For the CDR3, the DNA is TGTGCCAGCAGGGAGACTAGGTCAGAGACCCAGTACTTC. This chain links TRBV5-4 with TRBJ2-5, with D perhaps matching TRBD2 (6 bases). The ends were cut back, 5 bases at V and 4 bases at J, with 12 bases in the middle. CDR1 and CDR2 (germline): SGHNT, YYREEE (reference sequence). This CDR3 has 13 amino acids. Combining the CDR3 with reference TRBV5-4 and TRBJ2-5 gives the whole variable domain ETGVTQSPTHLIKTRGQQVTLRCSSQSGHNTVSWYQQALGQGPQFIFQYYREEENGRGNFPPRFSGLQFPNYSSELNVNALELDDSALYLCASRETRSETQYFGPGTRLLVL.

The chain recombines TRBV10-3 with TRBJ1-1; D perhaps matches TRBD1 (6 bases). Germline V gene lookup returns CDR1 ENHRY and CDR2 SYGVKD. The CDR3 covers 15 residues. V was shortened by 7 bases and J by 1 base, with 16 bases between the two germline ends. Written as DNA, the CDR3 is TGTGCCATCACCGAGGGGGGCACGAAGAACACTGAAGCTTTCTTT. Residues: CAITEGGTKNTEAFF.

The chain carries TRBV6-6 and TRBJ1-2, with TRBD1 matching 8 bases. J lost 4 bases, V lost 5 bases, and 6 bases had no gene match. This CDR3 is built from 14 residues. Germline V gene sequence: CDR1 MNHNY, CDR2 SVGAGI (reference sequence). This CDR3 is CASSPPGQAYGYTF. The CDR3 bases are TGTGCCAGCAGTCCACCGGGACAGGCCTATGGCTACACCTTC.

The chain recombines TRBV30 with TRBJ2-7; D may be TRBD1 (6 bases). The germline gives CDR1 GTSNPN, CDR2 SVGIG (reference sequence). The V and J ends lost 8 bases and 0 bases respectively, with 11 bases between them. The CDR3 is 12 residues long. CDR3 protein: CAVRDTSYEQYF. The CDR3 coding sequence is TGTGCCGTCCGGGACACCTCCTACGAGCAGTACTTC.

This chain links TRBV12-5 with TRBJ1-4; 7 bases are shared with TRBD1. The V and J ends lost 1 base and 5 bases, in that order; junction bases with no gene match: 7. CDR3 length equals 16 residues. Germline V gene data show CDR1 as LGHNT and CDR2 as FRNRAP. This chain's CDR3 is CASGLARQGGNEKLFF. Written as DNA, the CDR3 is TGTGCTAGTGGTTTGGCCCGACAGGGAGGAAATGAAAAACTGTTTTTT.

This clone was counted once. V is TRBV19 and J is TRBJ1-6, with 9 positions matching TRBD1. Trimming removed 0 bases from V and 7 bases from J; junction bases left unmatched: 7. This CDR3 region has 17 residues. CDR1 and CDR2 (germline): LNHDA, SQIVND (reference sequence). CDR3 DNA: TGTGCCAGTAGTATAGATTTGGCGGACAGGGGAAATTCACCCCTCCACTTT. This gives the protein CASSIDLADRGNSPLHF.

The CDR3 region is CASSLIDMGVTYEQYF. Here the CDR3 DNA reads TGTGCCAGCAGCTTGATCGACATGGGTGTGACCTACGAGCAGTACTTC. J is TRBJ2-7 and V is TRBV7-9, with D uncertain. V was shortened by 3 bases and J by 2 bases, with 17 bases between the two germline ends. CDR3 length: 16 residues. Germline V gives CDR1 SEHNR, CDR2 FQNEAQ (reference sequence).

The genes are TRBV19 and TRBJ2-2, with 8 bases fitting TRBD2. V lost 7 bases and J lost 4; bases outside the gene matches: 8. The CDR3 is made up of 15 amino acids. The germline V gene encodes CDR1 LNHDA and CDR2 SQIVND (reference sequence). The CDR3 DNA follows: TGTGCCAGTACCAGGCGGGGGGTGAGCACCGGGGAGCTGTTTTTT. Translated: CASTRRGVSTGELFF.

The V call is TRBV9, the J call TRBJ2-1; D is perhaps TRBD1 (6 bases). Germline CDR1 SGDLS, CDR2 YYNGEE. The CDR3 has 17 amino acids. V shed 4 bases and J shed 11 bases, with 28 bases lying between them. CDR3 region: CASSMNTGNRDLRKQFF. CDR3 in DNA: TGTGCCAGCAGCATGAACACCGGGAACAGGGACCTGCGCAAGCAGTTCTTC.